This entry lists 4 T cell receptor beta chains sequenced from one sample in a study of cytotoxic CD8 clonotypes in ibrutinib-treated CLL. Repertoires were generated with immunoSEQ multiplex PCR, while TCRdb's copy carries only in-frame clones and drops some. Found here are tens of thousands of clones, around 53% of them singletons; the top ten hold 15% to 20%. The specimen comprised PBMCs, sampled before ibrutinib treatment. The source of these receptors is a human donor with chronic lymphocytic leukemia.

CDR3 amino acids: CASSPGTVHEQYF. CDR3 in DNA: TGTGCCAGCAGCCCGGGGACAGTCCACGAGCAGTACTTC. This chain uses TRBV5-6 with TRBJ2-7; 7 bases align to TRBD1. V dropped 4 bases and J dropped 5; count of bases not matched to a gene: 6. Germline V gene data show CDR1 as SGHDT and CDR2 as YYEEEE. This CDR3 has 13 residues.

This clone was observed a few times. The CDR3 loop is CAISAPGTASYEQYF. The CDR3 coding sequence is TGTGCCATCAGTGCTCCCGGGACGGCCTCCTACGAGCAGTACTTC. This sequence joins TRBV10-3 and TRBJ2-7; either TRBD1 or TRBD2 may fit D (5 bases each). The ends were cut back, 4 bases at V and 0 bases at J, with 13 bases in the middle. Germline assignment: CDR1 ENHRY and CDR2 SYGVKD. The length of the CDR3 is 15 residues.

This clone was counted between two and nine times. The chain is built from TRBV4-1 and TRBJ1-2; 9 positions match TRBD1. The CDR3 totals 19 residues. V trimming: 0 bases; J trimming: 3 bases; junction bases outside the gene matches: 14. Per germline, CDR1 MGHRA and CDR2 YSYEKL. CDR3 sequence: CASSQESIGGQGVHYGYTF. The CDR3 DNA is TGCGCCAGCAGCCAAGAGAGTATCGGGGGACAGGGCGTTCACTATGGCTACACCTTC.

The genes are TRBV18 and TRBJ2-5; D may correspond to TRBD1 or TRBD2 (5 bases each). The germline V gene has CDR1 KGHSH and CDR2 LQKENI. The CDR3 is made up of 13 amino acids. V lost 3 bases and J 5 bases, leaving 10 bases between the germline ends. CDR3 sequence reads: CASSPGVSETQYF. The CDR3 nucleotides read TGTGCCAGCTCACCGGGGGTGTCGGAGACCCAGTACTTC.